This T cell receptor beta chain was identified in a study of OX40 agonist ivuxolimab in advanced cancers. Background for the entire study: Ivuxolimab was an agonistic, fully human IgG2 monoclonal antibody directed against OX40 (CD134), a costimulatory receptor. The monotherapy dose-escalation portion (N of about 52 patients) of the phase I ivuxolimab trial is reported in the paper. Patients were allowed to have had prior anti-PD-1, anti-PD-L1 or anti-CTLA-4 therapy, and around 37% of the dose-escalation patients had previously received checkpoint inhibitors. In the dose-escalation cohort, 82.7% of patients were male, and the mean age was roughly 60 years, with a range of roughly 20 to 79. Partial responses occurred in three dose-escalation patients, of whom one had hepatocellular carcinoma and two had cutaneous melanoma. The point of sequencing TCRbeta in the periphery was to test whether ivuxolimab changed TCR sequence diversity and drove clonal T-cell expansion. Intravenous ivuxolimab was administered to patients every 2 weeks at six dose levels: 0.01, 0.1, 0.3, 1.5, 3 and 10 mg/kg. Of the roughly 52 patients in dose escalation, around 19 had hepatocellular carcinoma, roughly 15 had melanoma, 9 had renal cell carcinoma and 9 had head and neck cancer.

Notes on this clone: Its recognized antigen is unknown. The input lacks base qualities; no much larger clone sits a single base away. Other DNA sequences in the sample encode the same CDR3.

To sequence the TCRbeta CDR3 region, genomic DNA was isolated from the sorted cells. The immunoSEQ Assay was used for sequencing of TCRbeta CDR3 regions. As stored in TCRdb, this immuneACCESS dataset retains in-frame rearrangements with V and J assigned. A fraction of the clones does not appear; measured against another copy, unresolved V genes explain less than half of the discrepancy, and the remainder lacks a known reason. The sample contains around 100,000 clones, more than 85% of them found a single time. 0.45% to 0.65% of the sample lies in the top ten. Trimming removed 4 bases from V and 2 bases from J; the gene matches leave 7 bases unexplained. The CDR3 spans 16 residues, from the cysteine through the phenylalanine. Only CDR3 DNA remains: 48 bases, in frame from the first base. The germline V gene (reference sequence) supplies CDR1 SGHNT and CDR2 YYREEE. Patients with a history of autoimmune disease or receiving systemic immunosuppression were excluded from the trial. In every dose cohort, peripheral blood was drawn for TCR sequencing at baseline, cycle 4 day 1, and cycle 7 day 1. Samples came from an open-label, multicenter, first-in-human phase I dose-escalation trial of ivuxolimab. The trial enrolled adults with locally advanced or metastatic head and neck squamous cell, hepatocellular, melanoma or renal cell carcinoma. Before TCR sequencing, CD4+ T cells and CD8+ T cells from peripheral blood were sorted into separate populations.

What the study reported, not specific to this receptor: After ivuxolimab, more expanded clones were found on average in CD8+ T cells than in CD4+ T cells. At doses of 0.1 to 3.0 mg/kg, clonal expansion of both CD4+ and CD8+ T cells in blood was seen between baseline and week 6. The antigen specificity of the clonally expanded peripheral T cells was not determined. In the 0.1-3.0 mg/kg groups, partial responders had among the lowest normalized peripheral clonal expansion, particularly in CD8+ T cells. Low levels of normalized T-cell clonal expansion were also seen in some nonresponding patients.

The V and J segments used are TRBV5-4 and TRBJ2-3; TRBD2 agrees with 10 junctional bases. This clonotype was sampled from an adult with an advanced solid tumor such as melanoma, head and neck, liver or kidney cancer. This specimen consisted of CD4+ or CD8+ T cells sorted from blood, obtained in a trial of the OX40 agonist ivuxolimab. The nucleotide sequence reads TGTGCCAGCAGCCTGCCTAGCGGGGGACCCACAGATACGCAGTATTTT. This sequence encodes CASSLPSGGPTDTQYF.